The 5 T cell receptor beta chains given below trace back to one sample, sequenced in a study of blood T cell repertoires in COVID-19. Method: immunoSEQ multiplex PCR; TCRdb's copy keeps in-frame clones and lacks some. This table has about 250,000 clones, approximately 89% appearing once. Sequenced sample: peripheral blood. The receptors come from a young woman with COVID-19, enrolled during active disease.

The chain joins TRBV18 to TRBJ2-2, with 9 bases lining up with TRBD1. Germline lookup yields CDR1 KGHSH and CDR2 LQKENI. The CDR3 runs to 17 residues. The V gene end was trimmed by 9 bases and the J gene end by 3 bases; junction bases not matched to a gene: 14. The CDR3 coding sequence is TGTGCCAGTCAAGCTCCCAACCGGGACAGGGACACCGGGGAGCTGTTTTTT. Protein product: CASQAPNRDRDTGELFF. The full variable domain, with the rest looked up from reference TRBV18 and TRBJ2-2, is NAGVMQNPRHLVRRRGQEARLRCSPMKGHSHVYWYRQLPEEGLKFMVYLQKENIIDESGMPKERFSAEFPKEGPSILRIQQVVRGDSAAYFCASQAPNRDRDTGELFFGEGSRLTVL.

The chain uses TRBV2 and TRBJ1-4; D is unclear. From germline, CDR1 is SNHLY and CDR2 FYNNEI. V lost 8 bases to trimming and J lost 5 bases, with 24 bases between them. The CDR3 covers 17 residues. The CDR3: CASQEINYYPENEKLFF. The CDR3 nucleotides are TGTGCCAGCCAAGAGATCAATTACTACCCGGAGAATGAAAAACTGTTTTTT.

The chain couples TRBV28 to TRBJ2-1; 7 positions match TRBD2. Germline trimming cut 2 bases from V and 10 bases from J; bases unmatched to any gene: 5. The CDR3 is 13 residues long. In germline, CDR1 is MDHEN, CDR2 SYDVKM. CDR3 region: CASSLGGGEEQFF. DNA for the CDR3: TGTGCCAGCAGTTTAGGTGGGGGGGAGGAGCAGTTCTTC.

The genes are TRBV9 and TRBJ1-2; a possible D gene is TRBD1 (6 bases). The length of the CDR3 is 15 residues. The germline V and J ends were trimmed by 3 bases and 0 bases, with 12 bases remaining between them. CDR1 is SGDLS and CDR2 is YYNGEE in the germline V gene. The CDR3 region is CASSGGHTSNYGYTF. The CDR3 DNA reads TGTGCCAGCAGCGGGGGGCATACATCTAACTATGGCTACACCTTC.

This rearrangement joins TRBV4-1 to TRBJ1-1; no clear D. This CDR3 region has 11 residues. Germline V gene lookup returns CDR1 MGHRA and CDR2 YSYEKL. The V end was cut by 5 bases, the J end by 5 bases, with 6 bases between. Here the CDR3 DNA reads TGCGCCAGCAGCTCCCATACTGAAGCTTTCTTT. It encodes CASSSHTEAFF.